This entry features one TCR beta chain sequence. Its matching antigen is unknown. V lost 7 bases and J lost 12, with 10 bases in between. Germline assignment: CDR1 SQVTM and CDR2 ANQGSEA. This CDR3 region has 9 residues. These data are taken from a study of tumor and adjacent non-tumor tissue in lung cancer. Overall study findings and caveats: Tumor tissue had significantly higher TCR diversity than normal lung. Tumor TCR diversity, when higher, was linked to shorter survival.

No cell sorting was done before RNA was extracted from the tissue. The normal lung tissue was taken more than 3 cm from the tumor edge. The library came from three nested PCR rounds adapted from ARM-PCR protocols. Each CDR3 protein gets one entry after TCRdb re-called the multiplex PCR reads with MiXCR. The sample consists of about 50,000 distinct CDR3 sequences, 74% of them appearing once. This chain uses TRBV29-1 with TRBJ2-1; D ambiguous. This TCR came from a woman in her fifties or sixties with non-small cell lung cancer. Sequencing input: distant non-tumor lung tissue. The CDR3 loop is CSDGNMQFF. Written as DNA, the CDR3 is TGCAGCGATGGGAATATGCAGTTCTTC.